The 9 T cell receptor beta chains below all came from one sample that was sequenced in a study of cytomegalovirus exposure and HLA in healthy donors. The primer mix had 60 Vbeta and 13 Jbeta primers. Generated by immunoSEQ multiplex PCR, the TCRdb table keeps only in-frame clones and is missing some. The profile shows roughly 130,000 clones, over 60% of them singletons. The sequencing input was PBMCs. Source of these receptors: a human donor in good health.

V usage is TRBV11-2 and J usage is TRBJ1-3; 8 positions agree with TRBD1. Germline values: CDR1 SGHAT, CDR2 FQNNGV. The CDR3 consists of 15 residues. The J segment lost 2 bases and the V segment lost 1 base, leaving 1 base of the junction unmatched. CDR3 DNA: TGTGCCAGCAGCTTAGGACAGGGGACTGGAAACACCATATATTTT. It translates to CASSLGQGTGNTIYF.

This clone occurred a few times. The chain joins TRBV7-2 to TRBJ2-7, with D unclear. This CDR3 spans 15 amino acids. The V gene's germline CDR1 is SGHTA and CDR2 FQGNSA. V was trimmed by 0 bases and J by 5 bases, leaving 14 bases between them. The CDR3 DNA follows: TGTGCCAGCAGCTTAGCCACAGCCACCTTTAACGAGCAGTACTTC. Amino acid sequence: CASSLATATFNEQYF.

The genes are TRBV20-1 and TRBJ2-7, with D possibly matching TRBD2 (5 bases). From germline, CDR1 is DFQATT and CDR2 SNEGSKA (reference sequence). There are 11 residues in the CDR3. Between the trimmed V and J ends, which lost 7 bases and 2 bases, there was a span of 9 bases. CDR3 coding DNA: TGCAGTGGGGTCGGGGCCTACGAGCAGTACTTC. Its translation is CSGVGAYEQYF.

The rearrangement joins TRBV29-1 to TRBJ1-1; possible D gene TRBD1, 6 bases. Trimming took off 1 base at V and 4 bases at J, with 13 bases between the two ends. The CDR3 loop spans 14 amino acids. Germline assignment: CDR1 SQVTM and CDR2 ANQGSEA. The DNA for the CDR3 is TGCAGCGTTGAAGTGGGCAGGGGCTTCACTGAAGCTTTCTTT. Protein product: CSVEVGRGFTEAFF.

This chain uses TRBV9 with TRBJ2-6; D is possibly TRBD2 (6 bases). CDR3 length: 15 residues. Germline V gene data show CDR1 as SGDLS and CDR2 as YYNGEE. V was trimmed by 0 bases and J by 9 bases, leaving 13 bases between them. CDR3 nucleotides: TGTGCCAGCAGCGTAGGGACACTGGGAGGCAACGTCCTGACTTTC. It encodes CASSVGTLGGNVLTF.

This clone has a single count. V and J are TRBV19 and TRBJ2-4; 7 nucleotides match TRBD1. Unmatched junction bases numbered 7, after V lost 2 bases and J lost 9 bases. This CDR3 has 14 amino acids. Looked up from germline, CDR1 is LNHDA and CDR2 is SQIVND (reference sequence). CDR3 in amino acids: CASSIRRQGTIQYF. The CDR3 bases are TGTGCCAGTAGTATAAGGAGACAGGGAACCATTCAGTACTTC.

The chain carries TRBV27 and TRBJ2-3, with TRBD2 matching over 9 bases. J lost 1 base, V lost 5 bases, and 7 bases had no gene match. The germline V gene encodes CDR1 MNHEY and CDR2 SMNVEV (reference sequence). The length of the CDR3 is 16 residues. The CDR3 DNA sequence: TGTGCCAGCAGTCCTCCGGGACTAGCAGGCACAGATACGCAGTATTTT. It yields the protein CASSPPGLAGTDTQYF.

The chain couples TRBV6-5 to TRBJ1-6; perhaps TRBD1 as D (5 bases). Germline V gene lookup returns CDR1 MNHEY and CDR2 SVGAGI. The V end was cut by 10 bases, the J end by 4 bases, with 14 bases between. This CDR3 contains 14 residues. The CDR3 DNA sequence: TGTGCCACCATGGGGCGGAAATATAATTCACCCCTCCACTTT. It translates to CATMGRKYNSPLHF.

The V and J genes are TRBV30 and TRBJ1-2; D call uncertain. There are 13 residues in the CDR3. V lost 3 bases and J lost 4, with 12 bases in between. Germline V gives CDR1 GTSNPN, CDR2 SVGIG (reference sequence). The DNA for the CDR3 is TGTGCCTGGAGGGTCCAACATTCCTATGGCTACACCTTC. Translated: CAWRVQHSYGYTF.